These T cell receptor beta chains were read from a single sample in a study of Tregs in tolerant kidney transplant recipients. Sequenced by immunoSEQ multiplex PCR; TCRdb stores in-frame clones only, minus some. The data contain tens of thousands of clones, over 70% of them singletons. Sequences were derived from CD8+ T cells from blood (PBMCs), sampled 6 months after the transplant. The receptors derive from a human patient who received a combined kidney and bone marrow transplant. Some T cells may be graft donor cells. The conserved cysteine and the conserved F or W are not part of the CDR3 here. Size is omitted from some rows. Given values are once, few, many or a class for expanded clones.

clone_size j_call cdr3_length v_call cdr3_aa
NA TRBJ2-7 12 TRBV4-3 ASSQDFGDIEQY
few TRBJ1-2 14 TRBV4-1 ASSRIDRGFAYGYT
NA TRBJ2-7 14 TRBV4-3 ASSQDLAGVTYEQY
NA TRBJ2-2 14 TRBV9 ASSVGAGAITGELF
large TRBJ2-1 12 TRBV5-6 ASSPWTTYNEQF
NA TRBJ2-5 12 TRBV2 ASSDGQGGETQY
once TRBJ2-1 12 TRBV7-9 ASSPGLLNNEQF
NA TRBJ2-7 12 TRBV5-7 ASSPDSNPYEQY
NA TRBJ2-1 11 TRBV30 AWRGGSFSEQF
NA TRBJ1-3 12 TRBV4-2 ASSPDQTGYTIY
NA TRBJ1-5 13 TRBV6-5 ASSYNGGRDQPQH
NA TRBJ2-1 16 TRBV7-9 ASSLVGSASSSYNEQF
NA NA 10 TRBV11-2 ASSLGSYEQY
NA TRBJ2-2 16 TRBV7-8 ASSLAALGGPNTGELF
NA TRBJ2-7 13 TRBV9 ASSVGAGATYEQY
NA TRBJ2-5 16 TRBV28 ASSLWDSEDKYQETQY
NA TRBJ2-1 11 TRBV6-5 ASRTTAYNEQF
NA TRBJ2-3 11 TRBV5-1 ASRQHPSDTQY
NA TRBJ1-2 13 TRBV27 ASSFDRGGYYGYT
NA TRBJ1-5 15 TRBV19 ASSGYGGQGGNQPQH
NA TRBJ2-2 12 TRBV6-5 ASNPSGSIGELF
few TRBJ1-2 13 TRBV5-1 ASSLVPGGVYGYT
NA TRBJ2-5 15 TRBV4-1 ASSQGLTSGGTETQY
NA TRBJ2-6 16 TRBV1 TSSRPGLCTKRANVLT
NA TRBJ1-2 11 TRBV7-2 ASSVDSRKGYT
NA TRBJ2-7 13 TRBV6-6 ASSYSGTGDYEQY
NA TRBJ2-7 13 TRBV7-3 ASSSPGGSNYEQY
NA TRBJ1-5 14 TRBV7-9 ASSVGGDRRVQPQH
few TRBJ2-1 12 TRBV4-1 ASSLGPSYNEQF
NA TRBJ1-2 12 TRBV7-9 ASSPLGRLYGYT
NA TRBJ1-1 12 TRBV5-6 ASFRTDMNTEAF
few TRBJ2-3 15 TRBV5-5 ASSEVGGPGVTDTQY
medium-sized TRBJ2-1 12 TRBV2 ASRGRDRGRGQF
NA TRBJ2-1 14 TRBV29-1 SAWGRDRVFYNEQF
once TRBJ1-5 12 TRBV5-6 ASSPGGGSQPQH
NA TRBJ2-2 10 TRBV11-3 ASRENTGELF
NA TRBJ1-2 15 TRBV4-3 ASSQDPTGGAHYGYT
NA TRBJ1-1 13 TRBV11-2 ASSFPGGTNTEAF
NA TRBJ2-2 13 TRBV30 AWRGGTTDTGELF
NA TRBJ2-3 14 TRBV9 ASSVGTSGNTDTQY
NA TRBJ1-6 14 TRBV5-4 ASSLTGVVYNSPLH
once TRBJ2-2 13 TRBV13 ASSAGQENTGELF
NA TRBJ2-3 13 TRBV13 ASSVGSRSADTQY
NA TRBJ2-7 11 TRBV7-9 ASSFGGGDEQY
NA TRBJ2-2 16 TRBV7-6 ASSFSSSAGVITGELF
once TRBJ2-3 14 TRBV2 ASSEVLAGGTDTQY
few TRBJ2-3 14 TRBV9 ASSVSDSGGSDTQY
NA TRBJ2-7 11 TRBV7-9 ASSSTEIYEQY
NA TRBJ2-3 13 TRBV10-2 ASSTGTSEGDTQY
few TRBJ2-3 14 TRBV5-3 ARSLDTRIGLGTQY
NA TRBJ2-7 11 TRBV5-6 ASSSGIPYEQY
NA TRBJ2-3 13 TRBV27 ASSLRGAGTDTQY
once TRBJ1-2 13 TRBV27 ASSPLLDDYYGYT
NA TRBJ2-3 13 TRBV4-1 ASSQDGGVTDTQY
NA TRBJ1-5 13 TRBV7-3 ASTSTRDRNQPQH
NA TRBJ2-3 14 TRBV7-3 ASSHSGAGLTDTQY
once TRBJ2-1 17 TRBV4-3 ASSQGYTYETLRYNEQF
NA TRBJ1-5 13 TRBV4-3 ASSQGPGSNQPQH
NA TRBJ1-3 13 TRBV7-8 ASSPGTGGGNTIY